This T cell receptor (beta chain) was captured in a study of tumor and adjacent non-tumor tissue in lung cancer (dated by TCRdb to about 2018). Broadly, across the study: The cohort included eleven to twelve adenocarcinoma, 2 squamous cell carcinoma and 1 small cell lung cancer patients. The study compared bulk TCRbeta repertoires from lung tumor tissue and matched distant non-tumor lung tissue of some 15 lung cancer patients. A total of roughly 120,000,000 productive TCRbeta reads were generated by sequencing, corresponding to an average of roughly 4.1 million reads per sample. The 15 enrolled patients, of whom around 10 were men and 5 were women, were aged about 31 to 85 years and were diagnosed with TNM stage I to III disease. A few dozen paired specimens, one tumor and one normal lung sample per patient, were profiled by TCRbeta CDR3 sequencing.

RNA was isolated from bulk unsorted tissue, and RNA quality was assessed with a NanoDrop ND-1000 and an Agilent 2100. The normal lung samples consisted of distant non-tumor tissue collected more than 3 cm from the tumor edge. The donors were newly diagnosed lung cancer patients admitted for thoracic surgery in China from August to November 2014 who had not received prior chemotherapy. The study excluded patients who had received radiotherapy or chemotherapy before or who had another cancer at the same time. Surgical tissue pieces of about 1-2.3 cm3 were preserved in RNAlater solution and were kept at -80 degrees C until use. Library preparation employed multiplex PCR. Sequencing was carried out with an Illumina HiSeq 2500. TCRbeta libraries were built by three rounds of nested PCR using primers (Table S4), following protocols modified from ARM-PCR. PCR products of 200-500 bp were gel-excised and purified with the QIAquick gel extraction kit before sequencing. The original pipeline was this. Trimmomatic was used to clean the reads, FLASH was used to merge the reads into complete CDR3 sequences, and MiTCR was used to assign the reads to V(D)J germline segments. VDJtools was used to compute clonal diversity as the inverse Simpson's index. A read counted as productive if the sequence was in-frame and lacked a premature stop codon. TCRdb reworked the public reads: Q25 trimming with fastp, MiXCR clone assembly, productive beta chains retained. Rows are unified per CDR3 protein, each entry keeping the most common DNA and genes. The V and J calls and clone size come from TCRdb's table, not from the authors' own analysis. The sample yields over 80,000 distinct CDR3 sequences; less than 85% were counted once. Less than 40% of the sample is held by the ten biggest clonotypes.

The CDR3 holds 18 amino acids from the cysteine to the phenylalanine. The CDR3 DNA has 54 bases and is translated from base 1. CDR1 and CDR2, looked up from the germline V gene, are SGHAT and FQNNGV. The research as a whole found: In normal lung, the top 100 clones accounted for a significantly larger cumulative share of the repertoire than in tumor tissue. Only around 16 patients were in the cohort, and the authors stated that larger samples and more detailed clinical data are needed. Neither the sequencing platform nor unique molecular identifiers are mentioned in the methods. Tumor tissue showed significantly greater TCR diversity (inverse Simpson) than normal lung tissue (roughly 390 vs 170, P = 0.0075, Mann-Whitney U test). Peripheral blood was not sequenced, so blood TCRbeta repertoires were not examined in the lung cancer patients of the study. TCR diversity was significantly higher in younger patients, and greater tumor TCR diversity was associated with shorter overall survival and shorter disease-free survival.

For this clonotype: Which antigen it targets is not known. Mismatch with germline at one junction end may stem from a read error.

This sequence uses TRBV11-2 and TRBJ2-1, with a weak D call of TRBD2 (6 bases match). This sequence was found in a man aged 60 to 75 with small cell lung cancer. The source material was distant non-tumor lung tissue. The DNA sequence is as follows: TGTGCCAGCAGCTTAGGAGTAGCGGTAGGCTACTACCACAATGAGCAGCTCTTC. It translates as CASSLGVAVGYYHNEQLF.